The rows below give T cell receptor beta chains drawn from one sample of a study of HIV-infected children after antiretroviral therapy interruption. TCRdb re-analysed the 3' RACE reads in MiXCR, keeping a single row per CDR3 protein. The top ten hold roughly 0.7% of the sample, which has 45,000 to 50,000 distinct CDR3 sequences, around 4.5% seen once. Sequencing was performed on CD45RA+ CD4+ T cells from PBMCs, pooled from several time points, taken from a donor given antiretroviral therapy, either interrupted or continuous. These receptor sequences come from a pool of human donors with HIV. The CDR3 runs from the conserved cysteine through the conserved F or W. Each record gives: clone size, J gene, V gene, D gene, CDR3 protein, CDR3 DNA. A D gene is named only where the DNA matches it firmly. Part of the rows lack a size; the others show once, few, many or a class for expanded clones.

clone size: .; J gene: TRBJ2-5; V gene: TRBV19; D gene: TRBD1; CDR3 protein: CASRKDRKETQYF; CDR3 DNA: TGTGCCAGTAGAAAGGACAGGAAAGAGACCCAGTACTTC
clone size: few; J gene: TRBJ1-5; V gene: TRBV6-5; D gene: .; CDR3 protein: CASSYRVSNQPQHF; CDR3 DNA: TGTGCCAGCAGTTACAGGGTTAGCAATCAGCCCCAGCATTTT
clone size: many; J gene: TRBJ1-2; V gene: TRBV5-1; D gene: .; CDR3 protein: CASSLDAANYGYTF; CDR3 DNA: TGCGCCAGCAGCTTGGATGCGGCGAACTATGGCTACACCTTC
clone size: .; J gene: TRBJ2-1; V gene: TRBV3-1; D gene: .; CDR3 protein: CASRAGSSSYNEQFF; CDR3 DNA: TGTGCCAGTAGAGCCGGGTCGAGCTCCTACAATGAGCAGTTCTTC
clone size: .; J gene: TRBJ2-1; V gene: TRBV20-1; D gene: TRBD1; CDR3 protein: CSAPGTGNNEQFF; CDR3 DNA: TGCAGTGCTCCCGGGACAGGGAACAATGAGCAGTTCTTC
clone size: many; J gene: TRBJ2-3; V gene: TRBV9; D gene: .; CDR3 protein: CASSVAAGSSTDTQYF; CDR3 DNA: TGTGCCAGCAGCGTAGCGGCAGGGTCTAGCACAGATACGCAGTATTTT
clone size: many; J gene: TRBJ1-6; V gene: TRBV20-1; D gene: .; CDR3 protein: CSARPGDSSYNSPLHF; CDR3 DNA: TGCAGTGCTAGGCCGGGGGATAGCTCCTATAATTCACCCCTCCACTTT
clone size: many; J gene: TRBJ1-1; V gene: TRBV7-9; D gene: .; CDR3 protein: CASQRFNSGGTEAFF; CDR3 DNA: TGTGCCAGCCAGCGATTTAATTCCGGGGGGACTGAAGCTTTCTTT
clone size: many; J gene: TRBJ1-5; V gene: TRBV4-1; D gene: TRBD1; CDR3 protein: CASSQGQGASGQPQHF; CDR3 DNA: TGCGCCAGCAGCCAGGGGCAGGGGGCGAGCGGTCAGCCCCAGCATTTT
clone size: many; J gene: TRBJ2-7; V gene: TRBV12-3/TRBV12-4; D gene: .; CDR3 protein: CASSSQQEYEQYF; CDR3 DNA: TGTGCCAGCAGTTCACAACAAGAATACGAGCAGTACTTC
clone size: .; J gene: TRBJ1-1; V gene: TRBV20-1; D gene: .; CDR3 protein: CSASKGREAFF; CDR3 DNA: TGCAGTGCTAGTAAGGGCAGGGAAGCTTTCTTT
clone size: many; J gene: TRBJ1-6; V gene: TRBV12-3/TRBV12-4; D gene: .; CDR3 protein: CASSLDSHSPLHF; CDR3 DNA: TGTGCCAGCAGTTTGGACAGCCATTCACCCCTCCACTTT
clone size: many; J gene: TRBJ1-5; V gene: TRBV19; D gene: .; CDR3 protein: CASNDGALGGPQHF; CDR3 DNA: TGTGCCAGTAACGACGGAGCGTTGGGGGGTCCCCAGCATTTT
clone size: many; J gene: TRBJ2-2; V gene: TRBV5-1; D gene: TRBD2; CDR3 protein: CASSFRSGGAQELFF; CDR3 DNA: TGCGCCAGCAGCTTCAGGAGCGGGGGGGCTCAGGAGCTGTTTTTT
clone size: many; J gene: TRBJ2-3; V gene: TRBV19; D gene: TRBD2; CDR3 protein: CASGERGGFTDTQYF; CDR3 DNA: TGTGCCAGTGGGGAGCGGGGGGGGTTCACAGATACGCAGTATTTT
clone size: many; J gene: TRBJ1-6; V gene: TRBV14; D gene: TRBD1; CDR3 protein: CASSQGQGSSSYNSPLHF; CDR3 DNA: TGTGCCAGCAGCCAAGGACAGGGATCGAGCTCCTATAATTCACCCCTCCACTTT
clone size: many; J gene: TRBJ2-7; V gene: TRBV5-1; D gene: TRBD2; CDR3 protein: CASSAGTSAYEQYF; CDR3 DNA: TGCGCCAGCAGCGCCGGGACTAGCGCTTACGAGCAGTACTTC
clone size: .; J gene: TRBJ2-2; V gene: TRBV28; D gene: .; CDR3 protein: CASSSPGQFPVGVFF; CDR3 DNA: TGTGCCAGCAGCTCCCCTGGACAGTTCCCGGTGGGGGTGTTTTTT
clone size: few; J gene: TRBJ2-3; V gene: TRBV6-5; D gene: TRBD1; CDR3 protein: CASRSGQGKTDTQYF; CDR3 DNA: TGTGCCAGCAGGTCAGGACAGGGGAAGACAGATACGCAGTATTTT
clone size: .; J gene: TRBJ1-2; V gene: TRBV5-1; D gene: TRBD1; CDR3 protein: CASSLQGANYGYTF; CDR3 DNA: TGCGCCAGCAGCCTACAGGGGGCTAACTATGGCTACACCTTC
clone size: many; J gene: TRBJ1-5; V gene: TRBV2; D gene: TRBD1; CDR3 protein: CATARGGQPQHF; CDR3 DNA: TGTGCCACCGCCAGGGGGGGTCAGCCCCAGCATTTT
clone size: many; J gene: TRBJ2-3; V gene: TRBV7-9; D gene: .; CDR3 protein: CASSQTRETQYF; CDR3 DNA: TGTGCCAGCAGCCAAACCCGGGAAACGCAGTATTTT
clone size: many; J gene: TRBJ1-4; V gene: TRBV9; D gene: TRBD1; CDR3 protein: CASSVSGTVGEKLFF; CDR3 DNA: TGTGCCAGCAGCGTGTCCGGGACAGTAGGAGAAAAACTGTTTTTT
clone size: .; J gene: TRBJ2-2; V gene: TRBV24-1; D gene: .; CDR3 protein: CATGPTNTGELFF; CDR3 DNA: TGTGCCACGGGACCGACGAACACCGGGGAGCTGTTTTTT
clone size: many; J gene: TRBJ1-1; V gene: TRBV10-3; D gene: .; CDR3 protein: CAISERGNTEAFF; CDR3 DNA: TGTGCCATCAGTGAACGGGGAAACACTGAAGCTTTCTTT
clone size: many; J gene: TRBJ1-6; V gene: TRBV6-5; D gene: .; CDR3 protein: CASSRQRTPGSPLHF; CDR3 DNA: TGTGCCAGCAGTCGACAAAGGACCCCAGGGTCACCCCTCCACTTT
clone size: few; J gene: TRBJ2-3; V gene: TRBV29-1; D gene: .; CDR3 protein: CSVTGTPSSPDTQYF; CDR3 DNA: TGCAGCGTTACCGGGACACCTTCATCCCCAGATACGCAGTATTTT
clone size: many; J gene: TRBJ2-1; V gene: TRBV10-3; D gene: .; CDR3 protein: CAISEATRAEGEQFF; CDR3 DNA: TGTGCCATCAGTGAGGCGACCCGGGCCGAAGGTGAGCAGTTCTTC
clone size: few; J gene: TRBJ1-5; V gene: TRBV12-3/TRBV12-4; D gene: .; CDR3 protein: CASSPGWQPQHF; CDR3 DNA: TGTGCCAGCAGTCCAGGGTGGCAGCCCCAGCATTTT
clone size: many; J gene: TRBJ2-7; V gene: TRBV15; D gene: TRBD1; CDR3 protein: CATSRDRGQGIYEQYF; CDR3 DNA: TGTGCCACCAGCAGAGATAGGGGACAGGGAATCTACGAGCAGTACTTC
clone size: few; J gene: TRBJ1-6; V gene: TRBV7-8; D gene: .; CDR3 protein: CASSPQGISSSPLHF; CDR3 DNA: TGTGCCAGCAGCCCCCAGGGTATCAGTAGTTCACCCCTCCACTTT
clone size: .; J gene: TRBJ2-6; V gene: TRBV19; D gene: TRBD2; CDR3 protein: CASSRGSGASGANVLTF; CDR3 DNA: TGTGCCAGTAGTCGTGGTAGCGGGGCCTCTGGGGCCAACGTCCTGACTTTC
clone size: medium-sized; J gene: TRBJ1-1; V gene: TRBV20-1; D gene: .; CDR3 protein: CSARDRSGTEAFF; CDR3 DNA: TGCAGTGCTAGAGACAGGTCTGGCACTGAAGCTTTCTTT
clone size: many; J gene: TRBJ2-3; V gene: TRBV11-2; D gene: .; CDR3 protein: CASSGQGYTQYF; CDR3 DNA: TGTGCCAGCAGCGGCCAGGGGTATACGCAGTATTTT
clone size: many; J gene: TRBJ2-2; V gene: TRBV12-3/TRBV12-4; D gene: TRBD2; CDR3 protein: CASRGGYDGELFF; CDR3 DNA: TGTGCCAGCAGGGGGGGGTATGACGGGGAGCTGTTTTTT
clone size: many; J gene: TRBJ2-1; V gene: TRBV4-1; D gene: .; CDR3 protein: CASSQDRTVNEQFF; CDR3 DNA: TGCGCCAGCAGCCAAGATCGGACAGTCAATGAGCAGTTCTTC
clone size: many; J gene: TRBJ2-1; V gene: TRBV2; D gene: .; CDR3 protein: CASSRLAPSDEQFF; CDR3 DNA: TGTGCCAGCAGTCGACTCGCCCCCTCCGATGAGCAGTTCTTC
clone size: many; J gene: TRBJ2-3; V gene: TRBV12-5; D gene: .; CDR3 protein: CASSRGRTDTQYF; CDR3 DNA: TGTGCTAGTTCACGGGGGCGCACAGATACGCAGTATTTT
clone size: many; J gene: TRBJ2-3; V gene: TRBV20-1; D gene: .; CDR3 protein: CSATGWGGTDTQYF; CDR3 DNA: TGCAGTGCCACTGGGTGGGGGGGCACAGATACGCAGTATTTT
clone size: few; J gene: TRBJ2-2; V gene: TRBV7-3; D gene: TRBD1; CDR3 protein: CASSSTGHTGELFF; CDR3 DNA: TGTGCCAGCAGCTCGACAGGGCACACCGGGGAGCTGTTTTTT
clone size: many; J gene: TRBJ2-7; V gene: TRBV11-2; D gene: .; CDR3 protein: CASSLSMDHEQYF; CDR3 DNA: TGTGCCAGCAGCTTATCCATGGATCACGAGCAGTACTTC
clone size: many; J gene: TRBJ2-1; V gene: TRBV7-7; D gene: .; CDR3 protein: CASSLVRGSEQFF; CDR3 DNA: TGTGCCAGCAGCTTAGTCAGGGGCAGTGAGCAGTTCTTC
clone size: many; J gene: TRBJ1-4; V gene: TRBV7-9; D gene: .; CDR3 protein: CASSRLGGNEKLFF; CDR3 DNA: TGTGCCAGCAGCCGCTTAGGGGGTAATGAAAAACTGTTTTTT
clone size: many; J gene: TRBJ1-1; V gene: TRBV20-1; D gene: .; CDR3 protein: CSGLSGTGGNTEAFF; CDR3 DNA: TGCAGTGGCCTATCAGGGACGGGGGGCAACACTGAAGCTTTCTTT
clone size: few; J gene: TRBJ2-1; V gene: TRBV2; D gene: .; CDR3 protein: CASRRLVGGYNEQFF; CDR3 DNA: TGTGCCAGCAGACGCCTGGTGGGCGGCTACAATGAGCAGTTCTTC
clone size: many; J gene: TRBJ2-1; V gene: TRBV4-1; D gene: .; CDR3 protein: CASSPGQSYNEQFF; CDR3 DNA: TGCGCCAGCAGCCCGGGACAATCCTACAATGAGCAGTTCTTC
clone size: many; J gene: TRBJ2-3; V gene: TRBV11-2; D gene: .; CDR3 protein: CASSLALGPAAQYF; CDR3 DNA: TGTGCCAGCAGCTTAGCCCTCGGACCCGCAGCGCAGTATTTT
clone size: many; J gene: TRBJ2-7; V gene: TRBV12-3/TRBV12-4; D gene: .; CDR3 protein: CASSFRSRASDKGFYEQYF; CDR3 DNA: TGTGCCAGCAGTTTTCGGTCGAGGGCTTCGGACAAAGGTTTCTACGAGCAGTACTTC
clone size: many; J gene: TRBJ1-1; V gene: TRBV23-1; D gene: .; CDR3 protein: CASSKIRAVMNTEAFF; CDR3 DNA: TGCGCCAGCAGTAAAATCAGGGCGGTCATGAACACTGAAGCTTTCTTT
clone size: many; J gene: TRBJ1-1; V gene: TRBV2; D gene: .; CDR3 protein: CASLGGEGPEAFF; CDR3 DNA: TGTGCCAGTCTAGGGGGGGAAGGGCCTGAAGCTTTCTTT
clone size: .; J gene: TRBJ1-1; V gene: TRBV7-3; D gene: .; CDR3 protein: CASSPDGAMNTEAFF; CDR3 DNA: TGTGCCAGCAGCCCCGATGGGGCGATGAACACTGAAGCTTTCTTT
clone size: many; J gene: TRBJ2-4; V gene: TRBV3-1; D gene: .; CDR3 protein: CASSQAPNSIQYF; CDR3 DNA: TGTGCCAGCAGCCAAGCACCGAATAGCATTCAGTACTTC
clone size: many; J gene: TRBJ2-1; V gene: TRBV2; D gene: .; CDR3 protein: CASSGQFDNEQFF; CDR3 DNA: TGTGCCAGCAGTGGACAGTTTGACAATGAGCAGTTCTTC
clone size: many; J gene: TRBJ1-6; V gene: TRBV11-1; D gene: TRBD1; CDR3 protein: CASTPGQYSPLHF; CDR3 DNA: TGTGCCAGCACCCCGGGACAGTATTCACCCCTCCACTTT